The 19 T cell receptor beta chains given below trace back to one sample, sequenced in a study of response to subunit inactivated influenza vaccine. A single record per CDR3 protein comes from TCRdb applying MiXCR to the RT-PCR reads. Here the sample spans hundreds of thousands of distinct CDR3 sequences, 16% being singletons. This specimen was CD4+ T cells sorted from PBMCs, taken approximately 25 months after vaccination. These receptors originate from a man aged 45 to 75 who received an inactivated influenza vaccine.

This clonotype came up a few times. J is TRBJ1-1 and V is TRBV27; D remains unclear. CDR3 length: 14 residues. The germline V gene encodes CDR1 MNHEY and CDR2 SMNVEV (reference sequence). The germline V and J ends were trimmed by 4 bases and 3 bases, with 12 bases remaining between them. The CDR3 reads CASSSTGRDTEAFF. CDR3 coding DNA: TGTGCCAGCAGTTCCACGGGGAGGGACACTGAAGCTTTCTTT.

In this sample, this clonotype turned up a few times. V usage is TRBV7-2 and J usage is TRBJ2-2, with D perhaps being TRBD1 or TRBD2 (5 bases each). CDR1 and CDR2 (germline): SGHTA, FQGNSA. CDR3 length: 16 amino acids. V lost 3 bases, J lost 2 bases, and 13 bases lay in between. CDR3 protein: CASSFRHGANTGELFF. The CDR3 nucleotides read TGTGCCAGCAGCTTTAGACACGGGGCTAACACCGGGGAGCTGTTTTTT.

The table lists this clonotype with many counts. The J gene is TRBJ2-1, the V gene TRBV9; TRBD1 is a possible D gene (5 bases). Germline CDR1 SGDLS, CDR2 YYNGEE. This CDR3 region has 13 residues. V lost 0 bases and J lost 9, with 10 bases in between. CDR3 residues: CASSVGSGPEQFF. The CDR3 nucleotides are TGTGCCAGCAGCGTAGGGTCAGGGCCTGAGCAGTTCTTC. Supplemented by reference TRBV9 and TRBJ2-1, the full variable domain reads DSGVTQTPKHLITATGQRVTLRCSPRSGDLSVYWYQQSLDQGLQFLIQYYNGEERAKGNILERFSAQQFPDLHSELNLSSLELGDSALYFCASSVGSGPEQFFGPGTRLTVL.

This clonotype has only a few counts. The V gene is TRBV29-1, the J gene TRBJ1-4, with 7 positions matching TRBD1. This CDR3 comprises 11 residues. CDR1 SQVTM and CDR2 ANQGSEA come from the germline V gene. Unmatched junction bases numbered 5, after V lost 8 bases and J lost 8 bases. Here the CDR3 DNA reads TGCAGCTTCTCGGACAGGGAAAAACTGTTTTTT. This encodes CSFSDREKLFF.

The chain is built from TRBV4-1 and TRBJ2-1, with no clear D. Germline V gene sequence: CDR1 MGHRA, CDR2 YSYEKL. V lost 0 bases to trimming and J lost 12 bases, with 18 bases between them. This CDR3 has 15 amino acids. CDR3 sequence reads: CASSQDYRALRRQFF. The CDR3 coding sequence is TGCGCCAGCAGCCAAGATTACCGGGCCCTGCGACGGCAGTTCTTC.

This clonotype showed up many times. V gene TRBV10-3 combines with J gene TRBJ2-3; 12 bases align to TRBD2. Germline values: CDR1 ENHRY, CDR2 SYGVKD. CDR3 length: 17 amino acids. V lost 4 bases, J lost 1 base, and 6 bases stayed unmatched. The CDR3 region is CAISALAGGLGTDTQYF. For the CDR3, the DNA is TGTGCCATCAGTGCCCTAGCGGGAGGGTTGGGCACAGATACGCAGTATTTT.

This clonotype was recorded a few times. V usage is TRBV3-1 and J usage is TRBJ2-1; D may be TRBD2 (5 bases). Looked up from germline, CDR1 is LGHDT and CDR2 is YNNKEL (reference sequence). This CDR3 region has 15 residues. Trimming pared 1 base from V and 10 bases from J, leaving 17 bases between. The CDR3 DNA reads TGTGCCAGCAGCCAAGGAAGCGGAGATGGGGAAGAGCAGTTCTTC. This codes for CASSQGSGDGEEQFF.

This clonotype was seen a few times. CDR3 protein: CRGTGTGLTDTQYF. For the CDR3, the DNA is TGCAGGGGGACCGGGACAGGGTTGACAGATACGCAGTATTTT. V gene TRBV20-1 combines with J gene TRBJ2-3; TRBD1 agrees at 9 bases. The CDR3 has 14 residues. The germline V gene has CDR1 DFQATT and CDR2 SNEGSKA (reference sequence).

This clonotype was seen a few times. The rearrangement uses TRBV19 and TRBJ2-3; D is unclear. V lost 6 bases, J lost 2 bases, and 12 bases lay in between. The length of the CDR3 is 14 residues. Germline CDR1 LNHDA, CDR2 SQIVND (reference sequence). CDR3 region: CASRLSAVTDTQYF. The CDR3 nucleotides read TGTGCCAGTAGATTAAGTGCTGTCACAGATACGCAGTATTTT.

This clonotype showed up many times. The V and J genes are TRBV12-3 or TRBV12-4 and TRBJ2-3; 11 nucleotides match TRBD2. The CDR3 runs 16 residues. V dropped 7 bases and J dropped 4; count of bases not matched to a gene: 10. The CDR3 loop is CASTPSGTSGADTQYF. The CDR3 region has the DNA TGTGCCAGCACCCCTTCCGGGACTAGCGGTGCAGATACGCAGTATTTT.

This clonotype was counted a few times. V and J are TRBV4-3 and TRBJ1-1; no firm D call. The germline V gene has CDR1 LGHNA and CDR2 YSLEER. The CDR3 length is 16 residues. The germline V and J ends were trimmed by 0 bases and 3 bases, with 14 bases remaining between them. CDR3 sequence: CASSQDYWGRDTEAFF. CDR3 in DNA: TGCGCCAGCAGCCAAGATTATTGGGGTCGGGACACTGAAGCTTTCTTT.

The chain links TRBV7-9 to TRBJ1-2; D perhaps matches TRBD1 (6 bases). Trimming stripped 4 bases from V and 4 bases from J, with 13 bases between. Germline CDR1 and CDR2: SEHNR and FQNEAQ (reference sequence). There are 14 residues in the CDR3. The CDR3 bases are TGTGCCAGCAGCTGGGCGGGGGCTCTCTATGGCTACACCTTC. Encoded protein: CASSWAGALYGYTF.

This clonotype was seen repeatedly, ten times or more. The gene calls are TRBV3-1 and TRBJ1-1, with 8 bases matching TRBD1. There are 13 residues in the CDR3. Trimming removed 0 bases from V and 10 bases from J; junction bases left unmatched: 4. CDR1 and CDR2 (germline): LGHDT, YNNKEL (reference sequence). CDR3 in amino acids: CASSQDPGTGAFF. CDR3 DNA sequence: TGTGCCAGCAGCCAAGATCCAGGGACAGGAGCTTTCTTT.

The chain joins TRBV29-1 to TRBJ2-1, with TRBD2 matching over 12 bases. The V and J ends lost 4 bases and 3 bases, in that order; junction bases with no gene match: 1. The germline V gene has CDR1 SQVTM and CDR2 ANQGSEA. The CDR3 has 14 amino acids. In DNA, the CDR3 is TGCAGCGTTGGGACTAGCGGGGTCTACAATGAGCAGTTCTTC. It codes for CSVGTSGVYNEQFF.

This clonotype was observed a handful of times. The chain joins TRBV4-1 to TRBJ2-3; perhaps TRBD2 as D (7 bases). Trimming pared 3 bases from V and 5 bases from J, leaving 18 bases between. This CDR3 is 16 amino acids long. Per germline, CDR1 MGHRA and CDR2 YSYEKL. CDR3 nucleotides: TGCGCCAGCAGCCACGCCCCTGGGGGGGGCCTAGATACGCAGTATTTT. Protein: CASSHAPGGGLDTQYF.

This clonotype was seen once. The CDR3 reads CASSQDEGSPPGELFF. CDR3 coding DNA: TGCGCCAGCAGCCAAGATGAGGGCAGCCCACCCGGGGAGCTGTTTTTT. The rearrangement links TRBV4-3 to TRBJ2-2, with D possibly being TRBD2 (5 bases). Germline V gene sequence: CDR1 LGHNA, CDR2 YSLEER. The ends were cut back, 0 bases at V and 6 bases at J, with 14 bases in the middle. This CDR3 spans 16 amino acids.

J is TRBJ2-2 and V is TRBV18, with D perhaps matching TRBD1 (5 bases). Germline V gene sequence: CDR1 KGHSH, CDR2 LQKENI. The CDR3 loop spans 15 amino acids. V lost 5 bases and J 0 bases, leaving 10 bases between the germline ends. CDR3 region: CASSVRQPNTGELFF. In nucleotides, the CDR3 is TGTGCCAGCTCAGTCCGACAGCCGAACACCGGGGAGCTGTTTTTT.

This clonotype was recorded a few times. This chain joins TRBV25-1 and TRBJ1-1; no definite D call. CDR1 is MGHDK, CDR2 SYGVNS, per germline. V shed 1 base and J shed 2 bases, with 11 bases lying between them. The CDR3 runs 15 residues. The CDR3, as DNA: TGTGCCAGCAGTGAATTTAGAGGGTCCAACACTGAAGCTTTCTTT. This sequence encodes CASSEFRGSNTEAFF.

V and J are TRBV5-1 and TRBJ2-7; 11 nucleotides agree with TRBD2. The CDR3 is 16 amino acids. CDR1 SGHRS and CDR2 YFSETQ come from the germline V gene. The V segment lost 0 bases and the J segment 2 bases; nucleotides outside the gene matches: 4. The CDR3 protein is CASSLGLAGRTYEQYF. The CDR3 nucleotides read TGCGCCAGCAGCTTGGGACTAGCGGGACGCACCTACGAGCAGTACTTC.